The clone carrying this T cell receptor beta chain was detected only a few times. Its antigen is currently unknown. This specimen comes from a study of CD8+CD57+ T cells in acquired aplastic anemia. Study at large: On average, sorted CD4+ and CD8+ cells gave about 2.9 ug of DNA.

CDR3 and TCR beta VDJ profiling relied on genomic DNA as the template. One entry per CDR3 protein, called by TCRdb with MiXCR from the reads. The sample lists roughly 300,000 distinct CDR3 sequences, approximately 57% seen once, with roughly 8% in the top ten. Trimming took off 3 bases at V and 5 bases at J, with 13 bases between the two ends. The CDR3 totals 14 residues. In germline, CDR1 is LNHDA, CDR2 SQIVND (reference sequence). The study, taken as a whole, reports: Controls and patients did not differ significantly in CD8+ Simpson's diversity. Patients and controls were found to share approximately 31 CD8+ CDR3 sequences.

This clonotype was sampled from a human donor with severe aplastic anemia or a healthy control (not recorded which). This chain links TRBV19 with TRBJ1-1, with no clear D. The specimen was sorted CD4+, CD8+, or CD8+CD57+ T cells (not recorded which) from PBMCs. The DNA of the CDR3 is TGTGCCAGTAGTATTAAATTTGAAGGGACTGAAGCTTTCTTT. It translates to CASSIKFEGTEAFF.